The table lists the clone carrying this TCR beta chain with a count of one. Antigen unknown. The V gene's germline CDR1 is SGHNT and CDR2 YENEEA. Trimming stripped 5 bases from V and 4 bases from J, with 18 bases between. There are 15 residues in the CDR3. The sample is drawn from a study of cytomegalovirus exposure and HLA in healthy donors. About the research overall: When 398 donors were genotyped, roughly 78% of them were found to fall in the Caucasian-associated ancestry cluster. Study-level findings and limits: Likely technical artifact: a cluster of highly shared sequence variants. Association with HLA alleles at 0.05 false discovery rate was found for 17,000 or so TCR beta sequences in a later analysis.

The primer mix had 60 Vbeta and 13 Jbeta primers. Sequencing used immunoSEQ multiplex PCR; TCRdb keeps in-frame clones, though not all of them. This table has around 140,000 clones, 70% to 80% appearing once. The V and J genes are TRBV11-3 and TRBJ2-7, with D perhaps TRBD1 (5 bases). The sample taken for sequencing was PBMCs. The source is a female donor in good health and CMV-seronegative. CDR3 coding DNA: TGTGCCAGCAGCAAGGGGCAGGGCAACCAATACGAGCAGTACTTC. Amino acid sequence: CASSKGQGNQYEQYF.